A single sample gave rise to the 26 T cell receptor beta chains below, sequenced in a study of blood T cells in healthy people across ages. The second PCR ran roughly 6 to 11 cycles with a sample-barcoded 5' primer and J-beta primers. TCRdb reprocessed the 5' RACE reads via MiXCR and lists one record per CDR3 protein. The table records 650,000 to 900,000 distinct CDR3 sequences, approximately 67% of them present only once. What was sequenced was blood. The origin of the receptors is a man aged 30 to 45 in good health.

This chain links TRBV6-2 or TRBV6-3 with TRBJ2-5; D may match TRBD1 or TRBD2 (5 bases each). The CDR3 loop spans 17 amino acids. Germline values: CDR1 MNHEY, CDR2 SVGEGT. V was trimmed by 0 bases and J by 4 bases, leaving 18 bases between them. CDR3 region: CASSYSVRPGTGETQYF. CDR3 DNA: TGTGCCAGCAGTTACTCGGTGAGGCCGGGGACCGGAGAGACCCAGTACTTC.

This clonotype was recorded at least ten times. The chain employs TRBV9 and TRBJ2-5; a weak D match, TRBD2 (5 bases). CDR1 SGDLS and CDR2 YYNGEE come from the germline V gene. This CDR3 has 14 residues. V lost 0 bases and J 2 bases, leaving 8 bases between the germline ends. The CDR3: CASSVGGGQETQYF. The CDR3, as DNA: TGTGCCAGCAGCGTAGGAGGCGGGCAAGAGACCCAGTACTTC.

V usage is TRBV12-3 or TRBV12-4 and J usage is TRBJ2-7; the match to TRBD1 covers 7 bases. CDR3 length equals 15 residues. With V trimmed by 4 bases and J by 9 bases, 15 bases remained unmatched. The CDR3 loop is CASSSPRWGTAVQYF. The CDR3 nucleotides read TGTGCCAGCAGTTCCCCGCGGTGGGGGACAGCGGTGCAGTACTTC.

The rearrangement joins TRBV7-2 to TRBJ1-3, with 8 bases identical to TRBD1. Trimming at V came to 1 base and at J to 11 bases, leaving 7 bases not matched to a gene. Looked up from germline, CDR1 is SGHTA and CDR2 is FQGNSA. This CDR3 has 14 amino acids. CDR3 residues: CASSLGQGRGPIYF. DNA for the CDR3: TGTGCCAGCAGCTTAGGACAGGGGCGTGGACCCATATATTTT. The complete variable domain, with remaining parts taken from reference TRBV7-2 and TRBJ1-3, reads GAGVSQSPSNKVTEKGKDVELRCDPISGHTALYWYRQSLGQGLEFLIYFQGNSAPDKSGLPSDRFSAERTGGSVSTLTIQRTQQEDSAVYLCASSLGQGRGPIYFGEGSWLTVV.

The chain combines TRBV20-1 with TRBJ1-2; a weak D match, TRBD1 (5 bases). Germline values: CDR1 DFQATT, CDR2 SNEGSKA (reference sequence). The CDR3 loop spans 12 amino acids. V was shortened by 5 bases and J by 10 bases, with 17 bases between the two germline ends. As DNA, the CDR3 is TGCAGTGCTGTAGAGACAGAGGGTGACTACACCTTC. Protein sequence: CSAVETEGDYTF.

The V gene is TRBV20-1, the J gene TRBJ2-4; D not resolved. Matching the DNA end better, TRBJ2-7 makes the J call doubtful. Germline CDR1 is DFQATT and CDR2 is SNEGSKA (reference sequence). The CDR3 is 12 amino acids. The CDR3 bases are TGCAGTGCTGGGCAAGAATTTGCCGAGCAGTACTTC. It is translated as CSAGQEFAEQYF.

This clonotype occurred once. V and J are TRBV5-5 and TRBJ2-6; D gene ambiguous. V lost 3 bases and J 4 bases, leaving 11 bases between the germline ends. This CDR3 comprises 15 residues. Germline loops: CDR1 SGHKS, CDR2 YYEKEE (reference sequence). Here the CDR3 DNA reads TGTGCCAGCAGCTCCCAAGGCGGAGGGGCCAACGTCCTGACTTTC. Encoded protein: CASSSQGGGANVLTF.

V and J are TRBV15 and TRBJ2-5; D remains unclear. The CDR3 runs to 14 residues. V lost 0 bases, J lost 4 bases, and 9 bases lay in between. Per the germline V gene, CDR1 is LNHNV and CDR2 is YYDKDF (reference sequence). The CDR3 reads CATSRDEQLETQYF. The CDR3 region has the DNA TGTGCCACCAGCAGAGATGAGCAGTTAGAGACCCAGTACTTC.

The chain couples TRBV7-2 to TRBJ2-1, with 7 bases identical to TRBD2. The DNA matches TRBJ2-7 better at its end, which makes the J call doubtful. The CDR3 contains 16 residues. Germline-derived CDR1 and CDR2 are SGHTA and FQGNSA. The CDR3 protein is CASSLISSGLYNEQYF. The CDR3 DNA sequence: TGTGCCAGCAGCTTAATTTCTAGCGGACTCTACAATGAGCAGTACTTC.

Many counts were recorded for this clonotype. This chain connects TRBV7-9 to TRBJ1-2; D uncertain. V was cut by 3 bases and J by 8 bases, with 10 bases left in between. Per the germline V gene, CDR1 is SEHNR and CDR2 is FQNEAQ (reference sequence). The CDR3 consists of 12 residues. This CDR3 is CASSLERTGYTF. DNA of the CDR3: TGTGCCAGCAGCTTGGAGAGAACGGGCTACACCTTC.

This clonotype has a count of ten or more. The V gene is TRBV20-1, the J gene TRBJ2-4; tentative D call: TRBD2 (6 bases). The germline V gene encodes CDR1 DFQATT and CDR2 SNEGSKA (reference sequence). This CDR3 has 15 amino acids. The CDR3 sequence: CRALRDSGTKNIQYF. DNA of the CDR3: TGCAGAGCGCTCCGGGACTCTGGGACCAAAAACATTCAGTACTTC.

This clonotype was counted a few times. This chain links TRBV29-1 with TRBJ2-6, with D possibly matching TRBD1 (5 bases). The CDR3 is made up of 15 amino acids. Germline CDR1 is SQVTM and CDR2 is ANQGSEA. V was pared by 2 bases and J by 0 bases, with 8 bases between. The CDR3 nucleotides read TGCAGCGTTGAAATCCAGGGCTCTGGGGCCAACGTCCTGACTTTC. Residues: CSVEIQGSGANVLTF. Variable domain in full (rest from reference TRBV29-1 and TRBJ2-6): SAVISQKPSRDICQRGTSLTIQCQVDSQVTMMFWYRQQPGQSLTLIATANQGSEATYESGFVIDKFPISRPNLTFSTLTVSNMSPEDSSIYLCSVEIQGSGANVLTFGAGSRLTVL.

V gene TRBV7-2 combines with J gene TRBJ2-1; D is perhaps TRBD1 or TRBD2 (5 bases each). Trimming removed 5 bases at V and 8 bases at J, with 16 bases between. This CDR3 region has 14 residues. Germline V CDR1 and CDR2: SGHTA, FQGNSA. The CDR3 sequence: CASSPRVGIHEQFF. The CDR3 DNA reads TGTGCCAGCAGCCCCAGGGTCGGGATCCATGAGCAGTTCTTC.

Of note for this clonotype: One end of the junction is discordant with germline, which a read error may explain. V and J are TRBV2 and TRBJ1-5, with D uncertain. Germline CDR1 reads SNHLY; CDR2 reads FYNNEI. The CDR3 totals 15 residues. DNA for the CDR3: TGCGCCAGTAGTGAATTGGGCAGTACCTATCAGCCCCAGCATTTT. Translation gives CASSELGSTYQPQHF.

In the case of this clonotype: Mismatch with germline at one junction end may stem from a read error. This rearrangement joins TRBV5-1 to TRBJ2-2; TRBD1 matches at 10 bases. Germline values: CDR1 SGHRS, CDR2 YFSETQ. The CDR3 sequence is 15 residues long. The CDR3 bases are TGCGCCAGCAGCCCAGGGACAGGGGATACCGAGGAGCTGTTTTTT. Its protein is CASSPGTGDTEELFF.

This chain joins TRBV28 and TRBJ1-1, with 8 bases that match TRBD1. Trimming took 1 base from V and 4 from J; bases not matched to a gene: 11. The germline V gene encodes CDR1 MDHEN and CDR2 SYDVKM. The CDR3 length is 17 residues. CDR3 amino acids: CASSLFRQGARGTEAFF. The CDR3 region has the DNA TGTGCCAGCAGTTTATTTAGGCAGGGGGCGAGGGGCACTGAAGCTTTCTTT.

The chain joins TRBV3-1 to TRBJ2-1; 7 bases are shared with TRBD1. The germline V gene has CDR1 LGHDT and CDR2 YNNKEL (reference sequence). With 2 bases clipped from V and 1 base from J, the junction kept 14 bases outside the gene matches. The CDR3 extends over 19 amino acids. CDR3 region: CASSQLLGPQGQSYNEQFF. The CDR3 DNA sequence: TGTGCCAGCAGCCAACTGCTAGGACCCCAGGGACAGTCCTACAATGAGCAGTTCTTC.

CDR3 amino acids: CASSFSGGRDTQYF. The CDR3 DNA reads as TGTGCCAGCAGCTTTTCCGGGGGCAGAGATACGCAGTATTTT. The genes are TRBV7-3 and TRBJ2-3; possibly TRBD1 or TRBD2 for D (6 bases each). Between the trimmed V and J ends, which lost 3 bases and 5 bases, there was a span of 12 bases. This CDR3 is built from 14 residues. CDR1 SGHTA and CDR2 FQGTGA come from the germline V gene. Full variable domain (missing parts from reference TRBV7-3 and TRBJ2-3): GAGVSQTPSNKVTEKGKYVELRCDPISGHTALYWYRQSLGQGPEFLIYFQGTGAADDSGLPNDRFFAVRPEGSVSTLKIQRTERGDSAVYLCASSFSGGRDTQYFGPGTRLTVL.

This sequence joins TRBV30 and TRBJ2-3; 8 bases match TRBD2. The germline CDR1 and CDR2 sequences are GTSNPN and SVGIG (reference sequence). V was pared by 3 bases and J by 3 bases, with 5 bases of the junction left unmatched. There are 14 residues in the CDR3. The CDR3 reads CAWRGGGPTDTQYF. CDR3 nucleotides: TGTGCCTGGAGGGGCGGGGGGCCAACAGATACGCAGTATTTT.

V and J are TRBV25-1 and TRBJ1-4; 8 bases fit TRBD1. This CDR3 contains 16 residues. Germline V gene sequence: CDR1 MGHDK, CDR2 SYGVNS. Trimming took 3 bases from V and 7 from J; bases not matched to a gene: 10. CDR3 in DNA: TGTGCCAGCAGTGAGGGGCAGGGGGCGTCTGCTGAAAAACTGTTTTTT. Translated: CASSEGQGASAEKLFF. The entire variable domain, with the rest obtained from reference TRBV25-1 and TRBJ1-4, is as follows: EADIYQTPRYLVIGTGKKITLECSQTMGHDKMYWYQQDPGMELHLIHYSYGVNSTEKGDLSSESTVSRIRTEHFPLTLESARPSHTSQYLCASSEGQGASAEKLFFGSGTQLSVL.

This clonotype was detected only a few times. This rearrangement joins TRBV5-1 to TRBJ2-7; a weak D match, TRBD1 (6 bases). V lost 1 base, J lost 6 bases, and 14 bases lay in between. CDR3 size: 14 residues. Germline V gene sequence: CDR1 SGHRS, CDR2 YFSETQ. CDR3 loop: CASSLQGMFAEQYF. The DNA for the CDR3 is TGCGCCAGCAGCTTGCAGGGGATGTTCGCCGAGCAGTACTTC.

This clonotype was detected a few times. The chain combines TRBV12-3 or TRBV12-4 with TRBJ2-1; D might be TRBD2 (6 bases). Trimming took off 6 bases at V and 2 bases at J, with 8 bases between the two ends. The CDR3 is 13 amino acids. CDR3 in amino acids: CASRASAYNEQFF. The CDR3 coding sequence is TGTGCCAGCAGAGCTAGCGCCTACAATGAGCAGTTCTTC.

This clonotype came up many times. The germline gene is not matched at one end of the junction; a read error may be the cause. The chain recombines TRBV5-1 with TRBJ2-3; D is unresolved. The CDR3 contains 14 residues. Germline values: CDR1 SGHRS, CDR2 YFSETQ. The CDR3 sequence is CASSLGVSTDTQYF. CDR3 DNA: TGTGCCAGCAGCTTAGGCGTTAGCACAGATACGCAGTATTTT.

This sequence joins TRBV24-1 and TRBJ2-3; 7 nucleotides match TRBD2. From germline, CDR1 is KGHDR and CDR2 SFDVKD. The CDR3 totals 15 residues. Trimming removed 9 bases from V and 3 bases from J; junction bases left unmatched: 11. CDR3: CATDNPSGGTDTQYF. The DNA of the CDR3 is TGTGCCACCGATAACCCCTCGGGGGGAACAGATACGCAGTATTTT.

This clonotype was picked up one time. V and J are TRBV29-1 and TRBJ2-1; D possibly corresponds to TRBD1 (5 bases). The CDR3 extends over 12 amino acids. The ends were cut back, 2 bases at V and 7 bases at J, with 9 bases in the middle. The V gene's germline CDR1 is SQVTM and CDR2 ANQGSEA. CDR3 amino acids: CSVETRVNEQFF. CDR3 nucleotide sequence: TGCAGCGTTGAAACCAGGGTAAATGAGCAGTTCTTC.

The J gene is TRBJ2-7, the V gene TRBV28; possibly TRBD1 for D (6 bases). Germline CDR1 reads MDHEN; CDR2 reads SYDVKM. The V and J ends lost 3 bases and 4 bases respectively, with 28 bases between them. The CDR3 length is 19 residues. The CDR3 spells CASSFPTGSSPSRPYEQYF. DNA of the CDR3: TGTGCCAGCAGTTTCCCGACAGGTTCCTCTCCCTCACGCCCTTACGAGCAGTACTTC.